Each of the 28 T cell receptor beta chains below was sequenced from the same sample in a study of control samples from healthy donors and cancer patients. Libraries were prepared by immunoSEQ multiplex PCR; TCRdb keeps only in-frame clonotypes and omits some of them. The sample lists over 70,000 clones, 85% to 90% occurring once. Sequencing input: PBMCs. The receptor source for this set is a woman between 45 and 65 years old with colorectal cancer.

For the CDR3, the DNA is TGTGCCAGCAGCCCCGGGCCGCACAAGTTCTTC. This translates into CASSPGPHKFF. The V gene is TRBV7-2, the J gene TRBJ2-1; D is ambiguous. Trimming took 5 bases from V and 14 from J, leaving 13 bases between them. The germline V gene encodes CDR1 SGHTA and CDR2 FQGNSA. There are 11 residues in the CDR3.

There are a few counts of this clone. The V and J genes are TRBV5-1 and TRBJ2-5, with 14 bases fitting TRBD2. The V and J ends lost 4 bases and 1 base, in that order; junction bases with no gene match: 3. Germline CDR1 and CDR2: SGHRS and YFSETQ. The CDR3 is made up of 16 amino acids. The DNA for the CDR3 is TGCGCCAGCAGCGTCGGGACTAGCGGGGGCCAAGAGACCCAGTACTTC. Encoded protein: CASSVGTSGGQETQYF.

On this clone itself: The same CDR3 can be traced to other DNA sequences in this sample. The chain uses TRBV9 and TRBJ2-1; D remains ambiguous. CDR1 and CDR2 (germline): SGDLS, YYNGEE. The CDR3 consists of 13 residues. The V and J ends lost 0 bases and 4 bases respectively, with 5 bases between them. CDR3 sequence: CASSVAEYNEQFF. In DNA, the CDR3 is TGTGCCAGCAGCGTAGCCGAGTACAATGAGCAGTTCTTC.

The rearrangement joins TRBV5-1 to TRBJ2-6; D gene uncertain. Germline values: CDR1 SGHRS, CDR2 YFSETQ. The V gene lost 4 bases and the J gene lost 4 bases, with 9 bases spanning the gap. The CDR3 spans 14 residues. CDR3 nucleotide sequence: TGCGCCAGCAGCGAGGTGGGAGGGGCCAACGTCCTGACTTTC. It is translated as CASSEVGGANVLTF.

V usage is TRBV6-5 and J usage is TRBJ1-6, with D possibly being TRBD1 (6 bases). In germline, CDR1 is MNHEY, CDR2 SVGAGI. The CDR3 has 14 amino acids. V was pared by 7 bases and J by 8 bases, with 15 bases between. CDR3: CASMKDRGDSPLHF. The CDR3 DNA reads TGTGCCAGCATGAAGGACAGAGGTGATTCACCCCTCCACTTT.

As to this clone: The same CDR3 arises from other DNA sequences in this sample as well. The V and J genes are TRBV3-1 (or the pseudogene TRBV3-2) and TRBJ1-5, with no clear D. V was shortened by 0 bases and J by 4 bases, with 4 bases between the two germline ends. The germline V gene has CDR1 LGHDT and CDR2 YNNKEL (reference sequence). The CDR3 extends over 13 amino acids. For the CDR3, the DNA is TGTGCCAGCAGCCAAGACGGGAATCAGCCCCAGCATTTT. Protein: CASSQDGNQPQHF.

Written as DNA, the CDR3 is TGTGCCATCAGTAACCTACGCACACGGTCAGATACGCAGTATTTT. Translated, it gives CAISNLRTRSDTQYF. The chain recombines TRBV10-3 with TRBJ2-3; D unresolved. V was cut by 5 bases and J by 4 bases, with 16 bases left in between. Germline CDR1 is ENHRY and CDR2 is SYGVKD. The CDR3 spans 15 residues.

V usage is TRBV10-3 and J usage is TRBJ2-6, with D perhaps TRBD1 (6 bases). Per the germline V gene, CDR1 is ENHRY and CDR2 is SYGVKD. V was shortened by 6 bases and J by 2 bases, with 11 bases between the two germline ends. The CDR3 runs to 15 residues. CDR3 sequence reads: CAISDYRAGANVLTF. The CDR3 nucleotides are TGTGCCATCAGCGATTACAGGGCTGGGGCCAACGTCCTGACTTTC.

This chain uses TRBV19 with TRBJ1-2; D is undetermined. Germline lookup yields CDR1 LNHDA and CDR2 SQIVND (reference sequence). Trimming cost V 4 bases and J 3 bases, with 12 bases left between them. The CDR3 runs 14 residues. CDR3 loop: CASSRPPEDYGYTF. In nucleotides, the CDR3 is TGTGCCAGTAGTAGACCCCCAGAGGACTATGGCTACACCTTC.

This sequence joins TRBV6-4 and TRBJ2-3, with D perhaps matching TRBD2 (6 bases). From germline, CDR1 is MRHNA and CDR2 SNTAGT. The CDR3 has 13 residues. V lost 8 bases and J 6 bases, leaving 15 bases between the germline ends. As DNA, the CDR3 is TGTGCCAGCGGGGAGGTTGCAGGGGATACGCAGTATTTT. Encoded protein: CASGEVAGDTQYF.

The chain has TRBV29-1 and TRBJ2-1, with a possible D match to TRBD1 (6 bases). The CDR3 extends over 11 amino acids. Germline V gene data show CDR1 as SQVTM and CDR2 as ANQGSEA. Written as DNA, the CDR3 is TGCAGTCCTCAACAGGGAAATGAGCAGTTCTTC. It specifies CSPQQGNEQFF.

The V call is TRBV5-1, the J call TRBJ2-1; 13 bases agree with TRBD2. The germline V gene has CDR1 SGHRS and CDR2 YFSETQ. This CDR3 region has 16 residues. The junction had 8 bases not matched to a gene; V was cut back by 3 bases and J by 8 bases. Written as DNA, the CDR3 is TGCGCCAGCAGCTCCCGTACTAGCGGGGGGGCTCATGAGCAGTTCTTC. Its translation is CASSSRTSGGAHEQFF.

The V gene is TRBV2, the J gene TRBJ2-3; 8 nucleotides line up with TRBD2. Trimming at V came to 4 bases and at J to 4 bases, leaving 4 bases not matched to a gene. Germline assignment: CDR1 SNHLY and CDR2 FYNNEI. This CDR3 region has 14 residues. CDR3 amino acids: CASSGGLDPDTQYF. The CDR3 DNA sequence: TGTGCCAGCAGTGGGGGACTAGACCCAGATACGCAGTATTTT.

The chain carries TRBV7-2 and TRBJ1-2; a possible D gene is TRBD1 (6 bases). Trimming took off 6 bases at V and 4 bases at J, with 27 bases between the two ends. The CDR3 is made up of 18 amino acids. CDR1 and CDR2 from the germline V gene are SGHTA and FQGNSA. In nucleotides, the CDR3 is TGTGCCAGCAGTCGCGCCCCCCCCGTGGGAGGAGGGGGCTATGGCTACACCTTC. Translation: CASSRAPPVGGGGYGYTF.

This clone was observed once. The chain's CDR3 is CASSRLASGNYGYTF. The DNA of the CDR3 is TGTGCCAGCAGTCGTCTGGCTTCAGGGAACTATGGCTACACCTTC. The chain carries TRBV6-2 or TRBV6-3 and TRBJ1-2; possible D gene TRBD1, 5 bases. The CDR3 runs 15 residues. Germline V lookup: CDR1 MNHEY, CDR2 SVGEGT. Trimming pared 5 bases from V and 2 bases from J, leaving 15 bases between.

The DNA for the CDR3 is TGTGCCAGCGCCAGCGGGGGGGCCCCCACAGATACGCAGTATTTT. This codes for CASASGGAPTDTQYF. This sequence joins TRBV18 and TRBJ2-3, with TRBD2 matching 10 bases. V dropped 8 bases and J dropped 2; count of bases not matched to a gene: 7. The CDR3 is 15 amino acids. The germline V gene has CDR1 KGHSH and CDR2 LQKENI.

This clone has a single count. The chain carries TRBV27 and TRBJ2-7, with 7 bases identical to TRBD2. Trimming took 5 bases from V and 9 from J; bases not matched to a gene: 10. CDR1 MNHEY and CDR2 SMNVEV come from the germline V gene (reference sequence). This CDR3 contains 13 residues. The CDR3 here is CASSPLGGSGQYV. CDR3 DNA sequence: TGTGCCAGCAGTCCCCTCGGGGGGTCGGGGCAGTACGTC.

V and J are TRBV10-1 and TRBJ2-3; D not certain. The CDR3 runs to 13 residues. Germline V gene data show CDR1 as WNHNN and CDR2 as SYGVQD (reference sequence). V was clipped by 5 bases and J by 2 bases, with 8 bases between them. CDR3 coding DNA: TGCGCCAGCAGTTGGCAGAACACAGATACGCAGTATTTT. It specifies CASSWQNTDTQYF.

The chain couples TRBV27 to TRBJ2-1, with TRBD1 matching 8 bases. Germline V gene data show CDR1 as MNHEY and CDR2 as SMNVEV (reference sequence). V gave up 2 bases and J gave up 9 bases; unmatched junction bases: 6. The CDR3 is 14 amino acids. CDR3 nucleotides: TGTGCCAGCAGTTTAGTCGGACAGGGTAGTGAGCAGTTCTTC. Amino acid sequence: CASSLVGQGSEQFF.

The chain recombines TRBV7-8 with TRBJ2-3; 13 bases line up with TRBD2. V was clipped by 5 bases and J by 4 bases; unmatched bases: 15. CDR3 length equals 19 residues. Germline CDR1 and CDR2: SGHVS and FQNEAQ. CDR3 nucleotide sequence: TGTGCCAGCAGCAGGACTAGCGGGAGCTCAAAGGGGGGAGCAGATACGCAGTATTTT. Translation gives CASSRTSGSSKGGADTQYF.

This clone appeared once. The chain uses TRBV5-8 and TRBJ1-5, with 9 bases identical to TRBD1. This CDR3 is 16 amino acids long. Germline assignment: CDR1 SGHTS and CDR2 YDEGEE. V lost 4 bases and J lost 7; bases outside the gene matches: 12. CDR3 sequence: CASSPPAGTGHQPQHF. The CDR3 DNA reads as TGTGCCAGCAGCCCCCCTGCGGGGACAGGGCACCAGCCCCAGCATTTT.

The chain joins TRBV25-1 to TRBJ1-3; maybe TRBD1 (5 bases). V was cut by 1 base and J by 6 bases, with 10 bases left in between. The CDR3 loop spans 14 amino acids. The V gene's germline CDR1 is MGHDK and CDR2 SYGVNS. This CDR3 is CASSESDRINTIYF. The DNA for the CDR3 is TGTGCCAGCAGTGAATCAGACAGAATAAACACCATATATTTT.

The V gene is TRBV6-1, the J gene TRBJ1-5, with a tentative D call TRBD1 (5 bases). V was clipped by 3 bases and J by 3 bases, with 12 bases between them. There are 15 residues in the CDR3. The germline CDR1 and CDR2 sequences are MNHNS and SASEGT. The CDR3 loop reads CASSDQGGFNQPQHF. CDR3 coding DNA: TGTGCCAGCAGTGACCAGGGAGGGTTCAATCAGCCCCAGCATTTT.

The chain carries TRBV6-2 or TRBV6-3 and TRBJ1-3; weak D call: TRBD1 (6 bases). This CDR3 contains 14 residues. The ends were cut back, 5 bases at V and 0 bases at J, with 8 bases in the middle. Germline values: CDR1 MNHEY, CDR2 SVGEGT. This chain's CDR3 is CASSRQDSGNTIYF. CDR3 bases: TGTGCCAGCAGTAGACAGGACTCTGGAAACACCATATATTTT.

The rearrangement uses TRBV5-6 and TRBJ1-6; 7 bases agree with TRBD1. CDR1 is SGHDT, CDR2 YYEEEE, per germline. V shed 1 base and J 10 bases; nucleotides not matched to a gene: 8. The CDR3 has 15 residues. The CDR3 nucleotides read TGTGCCAGCAGCTTGAAGGGGACAGTATACTCACCCCTCCACTTT. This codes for CASSLKGTVYSPLHF.

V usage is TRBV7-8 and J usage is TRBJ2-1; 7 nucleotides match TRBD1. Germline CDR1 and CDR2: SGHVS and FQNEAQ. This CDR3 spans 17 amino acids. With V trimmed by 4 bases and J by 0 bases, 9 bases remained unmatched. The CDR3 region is CASSSWGQPNSYNEQFF. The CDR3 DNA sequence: TGTGCCAGCAGCTCATGGGGACAGCCGAACTCCTACAATGAGCAGTTCTTC.

This CDR3 reads CASSPTRSGANVLTF. In DNA form, the CDR3 reads TGTGCCAGCAGCCCAACTCGCTCTGGGGCCAACGTCCTGACTTTC. V gene TRBV7-3 combines with J gene TRBJ2-6; D uncertain. The CDR3 runs 15 residues. V was shortened by 5 bases and J by 0 bases, with 8 bases between the two germline ends. Per germline, CDR1 SGHTA and CDR2 FQGTGA.

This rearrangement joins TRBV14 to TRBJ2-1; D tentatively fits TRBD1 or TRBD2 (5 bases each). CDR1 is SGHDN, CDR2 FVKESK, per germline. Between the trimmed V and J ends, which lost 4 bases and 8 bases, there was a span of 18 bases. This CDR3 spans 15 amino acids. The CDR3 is CASSPFGTRYDEQFF. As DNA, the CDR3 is TGTGCCAGCAGCCCCTTCGGGACCCGTTACGATGAGCAGTTCTTC. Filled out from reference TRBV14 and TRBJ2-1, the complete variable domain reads EAGVTQFPSHSVIEKGQTVTLRCDPISGHDNLYWYRRVMGKEIKFLLHFVKESKQDESGMPNNRFLAERTGGTYSTLKVQPAELEDSGVYFCASSPFGTRYDEQFFGPGTRLTVL.